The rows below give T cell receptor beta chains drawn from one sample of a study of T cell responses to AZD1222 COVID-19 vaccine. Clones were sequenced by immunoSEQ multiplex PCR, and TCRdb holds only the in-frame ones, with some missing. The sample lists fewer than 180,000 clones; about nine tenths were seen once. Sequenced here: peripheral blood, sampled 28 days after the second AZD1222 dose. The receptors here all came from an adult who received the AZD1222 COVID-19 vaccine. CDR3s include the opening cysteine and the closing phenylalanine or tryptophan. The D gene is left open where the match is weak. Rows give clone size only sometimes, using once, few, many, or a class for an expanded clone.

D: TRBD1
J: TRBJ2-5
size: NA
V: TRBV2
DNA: TGTGCCAGCAGTGATACTAGGGGGCAAGGTCAGGGCCAGTACTTC
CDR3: CASSDTRGQGQGQYF

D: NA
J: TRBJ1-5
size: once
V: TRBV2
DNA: TGTGCCAGCAGCAACAGGGTGGGGAATCAGCCCCAGCATTTT
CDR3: CASSNRVGNQPQHF

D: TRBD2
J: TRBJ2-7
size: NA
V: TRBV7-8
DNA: TGTGCCAGCAGCGGGCGACTAGCGGGAGTCCTCCGGGCCCCCTACGAGCAGTACTTC
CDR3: CASSGRLAGVLRAPYEQYF

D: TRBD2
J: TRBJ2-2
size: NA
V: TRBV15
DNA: TGTGCCACCAGCAGCCCGGGACTAGCGGGAGGGGGTCCCGGGGAGCTGTTTTTT
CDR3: CATSSPGLAGGGPGELFF

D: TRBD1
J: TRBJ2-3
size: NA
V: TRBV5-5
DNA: TGTGCCAGCAGCCCGCACAGACAGGGAACAGATACGCAGTATTTT
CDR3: CASSPHRQGTDTQYF

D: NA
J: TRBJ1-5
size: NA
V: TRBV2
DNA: TGTGCCAGCAGACGGACAGCTAATCAGCCCCAGCATTTT
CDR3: CASRRTANQPQHF

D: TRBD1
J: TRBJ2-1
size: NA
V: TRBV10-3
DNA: TGTGCCATCAGCACCGGGACAGGGTACAATGAGCAGTTCTTC
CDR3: CAISTGTGYNEQFF

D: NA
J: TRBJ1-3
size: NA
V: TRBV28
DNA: TGTGCCAGCATTCAGAGAGCCTCTGGAAACACCATATATTTT
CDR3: CASIQRASGNTIYF

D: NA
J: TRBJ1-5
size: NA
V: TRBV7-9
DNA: TGTGCCAGCAGCTCAGGACACCTTGGCAATCAGCCCCAGCATTTT
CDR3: CASSSGHLGNQPQHF

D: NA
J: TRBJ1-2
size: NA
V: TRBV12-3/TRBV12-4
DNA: TGTGCCAGCAGTTTTACGGACAACTATGGCTACACCTTC
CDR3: CASSFTDNYGYTF

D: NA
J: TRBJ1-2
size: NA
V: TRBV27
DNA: TGTGCCAGCAGTTTTTCGGGGGGGTATGGCTACACCTTC
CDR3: CASSFSGGYGYTF

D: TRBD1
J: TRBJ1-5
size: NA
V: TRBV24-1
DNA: TGTGCCACCAGTGATGGCCCCGGGACAGGGCGCTTTTATAGCAATCAGCCCCAGCATTTT
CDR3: CATSDGPGTGRFYSNQPQHF

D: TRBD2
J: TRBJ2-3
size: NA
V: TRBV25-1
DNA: TGTGCCAGCAGGAAGCCGACACTAGCGGGAGGGCCGAAGGATACGCAGTATTTT
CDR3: CASRKPTLAGGPKDTQYF

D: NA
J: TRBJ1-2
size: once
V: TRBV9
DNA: TGTGCCAGCAGCGCCCCGGACGCTATCTATGGCTACACCTTC
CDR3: CASSAPDAIYGYTF

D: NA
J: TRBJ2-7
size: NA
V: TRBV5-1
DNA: TGCGCCAGCAGCTTGATGTTAGCGTCAGGCGAGCAGTACTTC
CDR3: CASSLMLASGEQYF

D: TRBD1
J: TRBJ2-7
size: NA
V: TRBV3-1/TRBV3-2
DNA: TGTGCCAGCAGCCCTACGGGACAGGGCTACGAGCAGTACTTC
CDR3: CASSPTGQGYEQYF

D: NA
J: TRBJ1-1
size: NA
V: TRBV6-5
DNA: TGTGCCAGCAGGGGCTTAATTTCGGGTGGAGCTTTCTTT
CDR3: CASRGLISGGAFF

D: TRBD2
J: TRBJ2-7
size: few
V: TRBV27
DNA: TGTGCCAGCACCTCACGTTGGACTAGCGGCGCCTACGAGCAGTACTTC
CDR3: CASTSRWTSGAYEQYF

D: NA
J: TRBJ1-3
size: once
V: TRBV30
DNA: TGTGCCTGGAGTGTTTGGGGAGGAAACACCATATATTTT
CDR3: CAWSVWGGNTIYF

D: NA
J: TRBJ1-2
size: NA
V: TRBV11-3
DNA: TGTGCCAGCAGCGACGGGGCCTATGGCTACACCTTC
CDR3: CASSDGAYGYTF

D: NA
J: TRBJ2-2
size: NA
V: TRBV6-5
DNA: TGTGCCAGCGGGACCGAGGTCGACACCGGGGAGCTGTTTTTT
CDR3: CASGTEVDTGELFF

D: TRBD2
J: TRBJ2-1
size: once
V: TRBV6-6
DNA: TGTGCCAGCAGTCGAGACCGAGTAGGGGGGACTAGGGGTGAGCAGTTCTTC
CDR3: CASSRDRVGGTRGEQFF

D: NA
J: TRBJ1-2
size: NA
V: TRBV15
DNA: TGTGCCACCAGCAGAGATCTTACAGGACTAGTCTATGGCTACACCTTC
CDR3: CATSRDLTGLVYGYTF

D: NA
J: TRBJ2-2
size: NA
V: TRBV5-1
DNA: TGCGCCAGCAACTCAGGGTTTGTAACCGGGGAGCTGTTTTTT
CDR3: CASNSGFVTGELFF

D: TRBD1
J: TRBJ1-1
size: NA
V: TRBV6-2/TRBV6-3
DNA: TGTGCCAGCAGTTACCCTAGGGGGCGCGGGAATACTGAAGCTTTCTTT
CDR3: CASSYPRGRGNTEAFF

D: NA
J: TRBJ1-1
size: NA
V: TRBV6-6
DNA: TGTGCCAGCAGCAACAGGGAGGGCACTGAAGCTTTCTTT
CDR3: CASSNREGTEAFF

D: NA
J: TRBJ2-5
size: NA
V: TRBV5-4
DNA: TGTGCCAGCAGCTTGTACAGGGAAGAGACCCAGTACTTC
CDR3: CASSLYREETQYF

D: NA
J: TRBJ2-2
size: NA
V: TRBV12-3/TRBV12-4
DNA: TGTGCCAGCAGCCAGCTAGAAACCGGGGAGCTGTTTTTT
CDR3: CASSQLETGELFF

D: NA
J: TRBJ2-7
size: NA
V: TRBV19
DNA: TGTGCCAGTAGGCCTCAGGGGGGAGGAGGCGAGCAGTACTTC
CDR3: CASRPQGGGGEQYF

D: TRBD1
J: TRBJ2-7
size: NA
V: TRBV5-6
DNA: TGTGCCAGCAGCTTGTTAGGGACAGGGGGCGGAGAGCAGTACTTC
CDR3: CASSLLGTGGGEQYF

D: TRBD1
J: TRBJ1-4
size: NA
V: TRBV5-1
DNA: TGCGCCAGCAGCTTGCAGGGGGCAGGTGAAAAACTGTTTTTT
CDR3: CASSLQGAGEKLFF

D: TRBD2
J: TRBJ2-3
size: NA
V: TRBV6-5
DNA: TGTGCCAGCAGTTACGGACTAGCTTTATCAGATACGCAGTATTTT
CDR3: CASSYGLALSDTQYF

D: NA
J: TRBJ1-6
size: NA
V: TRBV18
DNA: TGTGCCAGCTCACCACCAACCCCGAATTCACCCCTCCACTTT
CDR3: CASSPPTPNSPLHF

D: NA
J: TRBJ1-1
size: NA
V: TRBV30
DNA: TGTGCCTGGAGTGTGGGAGGGGGCACTGAAGCTTTCTTT
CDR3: CAWSVGGGTEAFF

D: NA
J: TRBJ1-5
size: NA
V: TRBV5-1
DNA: TGCGCCAGCAGCTTGGGGACACTTAATCAGCCCCAGCATTTT
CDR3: CASSLGTLNQPQHF

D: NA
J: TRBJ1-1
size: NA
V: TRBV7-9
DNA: TGTGCCAGCAGCTTAGGGTCGGGGGGTGTCACTGAAGCTTTCTTT
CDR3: CASSLGSGGVTEAFF

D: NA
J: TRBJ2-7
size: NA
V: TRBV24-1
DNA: TGTGCCACCATAACGACAGAACTTTACGAGCAGTACTTC
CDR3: CATITTELYEQYF

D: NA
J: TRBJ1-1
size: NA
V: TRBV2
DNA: TGTGCCAGCACCCCGGGCCCCGGCCCCGCGAACACTGAAGCTTTCTTT
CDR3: CASTPGPGPANTEAFF

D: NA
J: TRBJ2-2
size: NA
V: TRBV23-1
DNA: TGCGCCAGCAGTCAAAGCAGTACCGGGGAGCTGTTTTTT
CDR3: CASSQSSTGELFF

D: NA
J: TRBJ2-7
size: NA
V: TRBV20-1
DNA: TGCAGTGCTGTAAAAACCTACGAGCAGTACTTC
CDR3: CSAVKTYEQYF

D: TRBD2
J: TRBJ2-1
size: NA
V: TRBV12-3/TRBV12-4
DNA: TGTGCCAGCAGTCATAAGCGGGAGTCTGAGCAGTTCTTC
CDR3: CASSHKRESEQFF

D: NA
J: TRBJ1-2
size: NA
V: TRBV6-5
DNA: TGTACAAACAGGGAGGATTCGTTTGGCTACACCTTC
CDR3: CTNREDSFGYTF

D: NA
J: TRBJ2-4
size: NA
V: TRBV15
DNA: TGTGCCACCAGCAGAGACCCGCGTGTGGGCAGGGAAGGCGCCAAAAACATTCAGTACTTC
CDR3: CATSRDPRVGREGAKNIQYF

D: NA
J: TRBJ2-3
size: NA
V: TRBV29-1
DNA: TGCAGCGTTGAAGAGGGGGAACTCGCTCCCACAGATACGCAGTATTTT
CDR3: CSVEEGELAPTDTQYF

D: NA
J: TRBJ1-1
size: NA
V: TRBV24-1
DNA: TGTGCCACCCAATCTCCGAACACTGAAGCTTTCTTT
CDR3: CATQSPNTEAFF

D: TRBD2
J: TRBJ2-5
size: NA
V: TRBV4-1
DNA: TGCGCCAGCAGCCAAACGACTAGCTATGAGACCCAGTACTTC
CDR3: CASSQTTSYETQYF

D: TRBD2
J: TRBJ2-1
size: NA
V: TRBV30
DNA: TGTGCCTGGAGGAGCGGGAGGGCATACAATGAGCAGTTCTTC
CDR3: CAWRSGRAYNEQFF

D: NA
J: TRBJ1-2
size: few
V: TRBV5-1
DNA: TGCGCCAGCAGCTCGGGGTTTGCGGGGACGAACCTCTATGGCTACACCTTC
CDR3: CASSSGFAGTNLYGYTF

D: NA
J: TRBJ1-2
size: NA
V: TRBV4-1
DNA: TGCGCCAGCAGCCCCGGACAGCTGGGTGGCTACACCTTC
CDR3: CASSPGQLGGYTF

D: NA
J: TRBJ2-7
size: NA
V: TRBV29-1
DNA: TGCAGCGTTGCCGGGACTCAACCCTACGAGCAGTACTTC
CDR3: CSVAGTQPYEQYF

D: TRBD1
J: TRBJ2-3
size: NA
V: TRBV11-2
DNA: TGTGCCAGCAGCTCGCTTGAGGGGGCCAGCACAGATACGCAGTATTTT
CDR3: CASSSLEGASTDTQYF